This T cell receptor beta chain was captured in a study of breast tumors, draining lymph nodes, adjacent tissues. This CDR3 has 11 residues. CDR1 is SNHLY and CDR2 is FYNNEI in the germline V gene. The V end lost 6 bases, the J end lost 4 bases, and 6 bases lay between the germline ends. This clonotype was recorded many times. Via MiXCR, TCRdb re-called the multiplex PCR reads, giving one row per CDR3 protein. The table lists some 53,000 distinct CDR3 sequences, roughly 39% of them singletons. This chain joins TRBV2 and TRBJ2-5; D might be TRBD2 (6 bases). Material for sequencing was breast tumor tissue. The source of this sequence is a female donor with breast cancer. Some clones in this sample may be carry-over from other donors' samples. The CDR3 DNA follows: TGTGCCAGCAGGGGAGGAGAGACCCAGTACTTC. It translates to CASRGGETQYF.